The 21 T cell receptor beta chains given below trace back to one sample, sequenced in a study of cytomegalovirus exposure and HLA in healthy donors. This PCR relied on a set of 60 Vbeta primers and 13 Jbeta primers. Some clones are missing from TCRdb's copy, which holds only in-frame ones; the method was immunoSEQ multiplex PCR. The sample carries roughly 200,000 clones, around four fifths recorded once. Source material: PBMCs. The receptors come from a woman aged 60 to 75 in good health and CMV-seropositive.

The J gene is TRBJ1-2, the V gene TRBV11-2; the match to TRBD1 covers 8 bases. Unmatched junction bases numbered 12, after V lost 5 bases and J lost 7 bases. CDR3 size: 15 residues. Germline CDR1 is SGHAT and CDR2 is FQNNGV. CDR3 sequence (DNA): TGTGCCAGCAGCCCGTTCGCAGGGGGCCGACGTGGCTACACCTTC. Encoded protein: CASSPFAGGRRGYTF.

The V gene is TRBV18, the J gene TRBJ1-2, with TRBD1 matching 9 bases. The CDR3 spans 15 residues. Germline assignment: CDR1 KGHSH and CDR2 LQKENI. Trimming removed 1 base from V and 4 bases from J; junction bases left unmatched: 4. CDR3 nucleotides: TGTGCCAGCTCACCACTTCGGACAGGGGCCTATGGCTACACCTTC. Encoded protein: CASSPLRTGAYGYTF.

This chain connects TRBV6-5 to TRBJ2-7; D call uncertain. The V end lost 2 bases, the J end lost 5 bases, and 7 bases lay between the germline ends. The V gene's germline CDR1 is MNHEY and CDR2 SVGAGI. The CDR3 loop spans 12 amino acids. Here the CDR3 reads CASSYMFNEQYF. CDR3 DNA sequence: TGTGCCAGCAGTTACATGTTCAACGAGCAGTACTTC.

The chain couples TRBV25-1 to TRBJ2-7; D might be TRBD1 (6 bases). This CDR3 is 13 amino acids long. Germline CDR1 MGHDK, CDR2 SYGVNS. Trimming took off 4 bases at V and 6 bases at J, with 13 bases between the two ends. The CDR3 nucleotides are TGTGCCAGCAGTGTGATGACAGGAACCGAGCAGTACTTC. It codes for CASSVMTGTEQYF.

CDR3 nucleotide sequence: TGTGCCAGCCGACTAGTTTCGGAGACCCAGTACTTC. It encodes CASRLVSETQYF. V is TRBV2 and J is TRBJ2-5; D is perhaps TRBD2 (6 bases). CDR1 and CDR2 from the germline V gene are SNHLY and FYNNEI. V lost 8 bases and J 5 bases, leaving 12 bases between the germline ends. This CDR3 is built from 12 residues.

The rearrangement joins TRBV19 to TRBJ1-1; D is perhaps TRBD1 (5 bases). CDR3 size: 15 residues. With 5 bases removed from V and 1 base from J, the gap between germline ends came to 14 bases. CDR1 is LNHDA and CDR2 is SQIVND in the germline V gene (reference sequence). The DNA of the CDR3 is TGTGCCAGTAGTCCGCGACGGGGGAGGAACACTGAAGCTTTCTTT. It codes for CASSPRRGRNTEAFF.

V gene TRBV7-9 combines with J gene TRBJ1-6, with TRBD1 as a possible D gene (5 bases). V lost 5 bases and J 8 bases, leaving 16 bases between the germline ends. Germline V lookup: CDR1 SEHNR, CDR2 FQNEAQ (reference sequence). This CDR3 is 15 amino acids long. CDR3 residues: CASSPGGGADSPLHF. The CDR3 DNA reads as TGTGCCAGCAGCCCAGGAGGAGGGGCCGATTCACCCCTCCACTTT. The complete variable domain, with remaining parts taken from reference TRBV7-9 and TRBJ1-6, reads DTGVSQNPRHKITKRGQNVTFRCDPISEHNRLYWYRQTLGQGPEFLTYFQNEAQLEKSRLLSDRFSAERPKGSFSTLEIQRTEQGDSAMYLCASSPGGGADSPLHFGNGTRLTVT.

The V and J genes are TRBV7-8 and TRBJ2-5; no firm D call. The end of the DNA fits TRBJ2-7 better, so the J call may be wrong. The CDR3 sequence is 11 residues long. The germline gives CDR1 SGHVS, CDR2 FQNEAQ. The chain's CDR3 is CASSLYYEQYF. The CDR3 nucleotides are TGTGCCAGCAGCCTATACTACGAGCAGTACTTC.

The rearrangement joins TRBV19 to TRBJ1-1; D gene unclear. Per the germline V gene, CDR1 is LNHDA and CDR2 is SQIVND (reference sequence). The ends were cut back, 3 bases at V and 1 base at J, with 18 bases in the middle. CDR3 length: 17 residues. CDR3 residues: CASSIEAGSRRNTEAFF. DNA for the CDR3: TGTGCCAGTAGTATTGAGGCGGGCAGTAGGAGGAACACTGAAGCTTTCTTT.

V gene TRBV5-4 combines with J gene TRBJ2-7; 9 nucleotides line up with TRBD1. CDR3 size: 16 residues. Trimming removed 4 bases from V and 5 bases from J; junction bases left unmatched: 13. CDR1 SGHNT and CDR2 YYREEE come from the germline V gene (reference sequence). CDR3 amino acids: CASSPPSDRGKDEQYF. CDR3 nucleotides: TGTGCCAGCAGCCCCCCATCGGACAGGGGTAAAGACGAGCAGTACTTC.

The J gene is TRBJ2-7, the V gene TRBV11-1; D may be TRBD2 (5 bases). The CDR3 is 14 amino acids. Germline V gives CDR1 SGHAT, CDR2 FQDESV (reference sequence). Trimming stripped 5 bases from V and 4 bases from J, with 15 bases between. The CDR3, as DNA: TGTGCCAGCAGCGCACACCTCGGGGTTTACGAGCAGTACTTC. Its protein is CASSAHLGVYEQYF. The complete variable domain, with remaining parts taken from reference TRBV11-1 and TRBJ2-7, reads EAEVAQSPRYKITEKSQAVAFWCDPISGHATLYWYRQILGQGPELLVQFQDESVVDDSQLPKDRFSAERLKGVDSTLKIQPAELGDSAMYLCASSAHLGVYEQYFGPGTRLTVT.

The V gene is TRBV7-8, the J gene TRBJ1-5, with D maybe TRBD1 (6 bases). Germline CDR1 reads SGHVS; CDR2 reads FQNEAQ. The CDR3 loop spans 16 amino acids. Trimming took off 3 bases at V and 7 bases at J, with 19 bases between the two ends. The chain's CDR3 is CASSLSTGGRGQPQHF. For the CDR3, the DNA is TGTGCCAGCAGCTTGTCGACCGGGGGGCGGGGACAGCCCCAGCATTTT.

CDR3 sequence reads: CSVEVVEGVATEAFF. Written as DNA, the CDR3 is TGCAGCGTTGAGGTGGTAGAGGGGGTTGCCACTGAAGCTTTCTTT. The rearrangement joins TRBV29-1 to TRBJ1-1; possibly TRBD1 for D (6 bases). Trimming cost V 3 bases and J 4 bases, with 18 bases left between them. Germline CDR1 SQVTM, CDR2 ANQGSEA. The CDR3 runs 15 residues.

The V gene is TRBV6-5, the J gene TRBJ1-1; D possibly corresponds to TRBD1 (5 bases). Germline V lookup: CDR1 MNHEY, CDR2 SVGAGI. CDR3 length: 15 amino acids. Trimming removed 1 base from V and 4 bases from J, with 13 bases in between. The CDR3 sequence is CASSYFSRGFTEAFF. As DNA, the CDR3 is TGTGCCAGCAGTTACTTTTCCCGGGGGTTCACTGAAGCTTTCTTT.

CDR3 sequence reads: CASSGDREWAGNTGELFF. Written as DNA, the CDR3 is TGTGCCAGCAGTGGGGACAGGGAATGGGCAGGGAACACCGGGGAGCTGTTTTTT. The chain combines TRBV2 with TRBJ2-2; TRBD1 aligns across 9 bases. Germline CDR1 and CDR2: SNHLY and FYNNEI. The CDR3 has 18 amino acids. J lost 1 base, V lost 4 bases, and 10 bases had no gene match.

The CDR3 loop reads CASSIPGTGYGYTF. The CDR3 bases are TGTGCCAGTAGTATCCCGGGAACCGGCTATGGCTACACCTTC. This chain links TRBV19 with TRBJ1-2; D not certain. V shed 3 bases and J shed 4 bases, with 12 bases lying between them. This CDR3 spans 14 amino acids. The germline V gene has CDR1 LNHDA and CDR2 SQIVND (reference sequence).

The gene calls are TRBV30 and TRBJ1-2; possible D gene TRBD1, 6 bases. The CDR3 length is 13 residues. Deletions cut 3 bases from V and 1 base from J, with 9 bases between. The germline V gene has CDR1 GTSNPN and CDR2 SVGIG (reference sequence). CDR3: CAWRDRRNYGYTF. The CDR3 region has the DNA TGTGCCTGGAGGGACAGACGTAACTATGGCTACACCTTC.

The chain uses TRBV7-3 and TRBJ2-4; D ambiguous. Germline-derived CDR1 and CDR2 are SGHTA and FQGTGA. The V end was cut by 3 bases, the J end by 0 bases, with 24 bases between. This CDR3 has 20 amino acids. In DNA, the CDR3 is TGTGCCAGCAGCTTCGATTTAGACGGCGGCTGGCGACTAGCCAAAAACATTCAGTACTTC. Its protein product is CASSFDLDGGWRLAKNIQYF.

This clone came up once. The V call is TRBV7-3, the J call TRBJ2-5; maybe TRBD1 (6 bases). Germline CDR1 and CDR2: SGHTA and FQGTGA. V lost 3 bases and J 5 bases, leaving 10 bases between the germline ends. CDR3 length equals 13 residues. CDR3 coding DNA: TGTGCCAGCAGCTTGTCGCAGGGGGAGACCCAGTACTTC. Residues: CASSLSQGETQYF.

This chain links TRBV7-3 with TRBJ1-1; D remains ambiguous. The CDR3 runs 13 residues. CDR1 is SGHTA, CDR2 FQGTGA, per germline. With 2 bases removed from V and 6 bases from J, the gap between germline ends came to 10 bases. The DNA of the CDR3 is TGTGCCAGCAGCTTATCACGGAGTTCTGAAGCTTTCTTT. This encodes CASSLSRSSEAFF. Complete variable domain (other parts from reference TRBV7-3 and TRBJ1-1): GAGVSQTPSNKVTEKGKYVELRCDPISGHTALYWYRQSLGQGPEFLIYFQGTGAADDSGLPNDRFFAVRPEGSVSTLKIQRTERGDSAVYLCASSLSRSSEAFFGQGTRLTVV.

The CDR3 DNA sequence: TGTGCCAGCTCCCATGGGCAGGGAAGGTATGGCTACACCTTC. Translated: CASSHGQGRYGYTF. The gene calls are TRBV2 and TRBJ1-2; D may be TRBD1 (5 bases). Germline V lookup: CDR1 SNHLY, CDR2 FYNNEI. V lost 8 bases and J lost 5, with 18 bases in between. CDR3 length: 14 residues. Using reference TRBV2 and TRBJ1-2 for the parts outside the CDR3, the full variable domain is EPEVTQTPSHQVTQMGQEVILRCVPISNHLYFYWYRQILGQKVEFLVSFYNNEISEKSEIFDDQFSVERPDGSNFTLKIRSTKLEDSAMYFCASSHGQGRYGYTFGSGTRLTVV.